This T cell receptor beta chain was identified in a study of blood T cell repertoires in COVID-19. Overall study context: The origin of the acute and convalescent COVID-19 samples was the United States, Italy and Spain. Nucleic acid was either cDNA or gDNA, and it came from T cells, B-cell-depleted T cells, or PBMCs.

How the authors handled the data: Quantification of nucleated cells was approximated via reference gene primer amplification. Using immunoSEQ multiplex PCR, the repertoire was profiled, and TCRdb retains in-frame clones only, with some absent. D and trimming come from the DNA, and the V and J calls and clone size come from that table. The table shows about 190,000 clones, with more than 75% occurring only once. This clone showed up just once. The CDR3 sequence is 15 residues long. Trimming shortened V by 4 bases and J by 2 bases, and 13 bases separated the two germline ends. Germline CDR1 LGHDT, CDR2 YNNKEL (reference sequence).

The chain carries TRBV3-1 (or the pseudogene TRBV3-2) and TRBJ2-3; D might be TRBD2 (6 bases). The sample consisted of peripheral blood. The clonotype originates from a man aged 35 to 55 with active or convalescent COVID-19. The CDR3 is CASSLGRSITDTQYF. Here the CDR3 DNA reads TGTGCCAGCAGCCTGGGGAGGTCTATCACAGATACGCAGTATTTT.